This TCR beta chain was documented in a study of T-cell memory formation after mild COVID-19. The overall study: The two donors had largely donor-specific TCR clusters.

Comments on this clonotype: Its antigen remains unknown. Because the CDR3's place on the DNA is in doubt, the DNA is left out and the CDR3 is given as listed by TCRdb.

TCRdb used MiXCR to reprocess the 5' RACE reads, holding one entry per CDR3 protein. The table includes over 130,000 distinct CDR3 sequences, about 14% detected once. Overall study findings and caveats: Whereas later expanders leaned CD4+, clones contracting day 15 to 85 showed a balanced CD4/CD8 makeup. Pre-infection memory harbored some responding clones, suggesting cross-reactive memory joined.

From its first to its last residue, the CDR3 has 13 amino acids. Germline CDR1 DFQATT, CDR2 SNEGSKA (reference sequence). Input material: PBMCs or a T cell subset sorted from them (not recorded which). The sequence derives from an adult woman who had mild COVID-19 (a few samples of this study predate the infection). Cell type and time point are not known. V is TRBV20-1 and J is TRBJ2-4; TRBD1 is taken as the D call from the table, unchecked against the DNA. The CDR3 loop reads CSARDVGSGIRYF.